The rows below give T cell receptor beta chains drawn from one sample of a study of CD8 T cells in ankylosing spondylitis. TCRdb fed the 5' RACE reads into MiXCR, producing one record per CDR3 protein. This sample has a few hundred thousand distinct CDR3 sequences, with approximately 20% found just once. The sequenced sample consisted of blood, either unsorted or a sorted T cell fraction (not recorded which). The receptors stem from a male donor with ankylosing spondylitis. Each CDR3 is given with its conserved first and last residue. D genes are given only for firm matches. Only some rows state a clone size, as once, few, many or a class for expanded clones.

CASSQDRGPPYEQYF TGTGCCAGCAGCCAAGATAGAGGGCCCCCCTACGAGCAGTACTTC TRBJ2-7 . TRBV3-1 few
CASSPRRGNEQFF TGTGCCAGCAGTCCTAGGCGGGGCAATGAGCAGTTCTTC TRBJ2-1 . TRBV12-3/TRBV12-4 few
CASSAGSTAFF TGTGCCAGCAGCGCAGGGAGTACGGCTTTCTTT TRBJ1-1 . TRBV7-9 .
CATSFRDRPATGELFF TGTGCCACCAGTTTCCGGGACAGACCGGCCACCGGGGAGCTGTTTTTT TRBJ2-2 TRBD1 TRBV15 .
CASSITGQTTQHF TGTGCCAGTAGTATCACAGGGCAGACGACCCAGCATTTT TRBJ1-5 . TRBV19 .
CASSLGTGKIEQFF TGTGCCAGCAGCCTAGGGACAGGGAAGATCGAGCAGTTCTTC TRBJ2-1 TRBD1 TRBV7-9 .
CASSQGQLYEQYF TGTGCCAGCAGCCAGGGACAGCTCTACGAGCAGTACTTC TRBJ2-7 TRBD1 TRBV11-1 few
CASNPSGTTFATNEKLFF TGTGCCAGCAACCCGTCCGGGACTACTTTTGCAACTAATGAAAAACTGTTTTTT TRBJ1-4 . TRBV28 few
CASRPSGGGYNEQFF TGTGCCAGCAGACCTAGCGGGGGGGGTTACAATGAGCAGTTCTTC TRBJ2-1 TRBD2 TRBV28 .
CASSLVSREDTGELFF TGCGCCAGCAGCTTGGTCTCGCGGGAGGACACCGGGGAGCTGTTTTTT TRBJ2-2 TRBD2 TRBV5-1 .